These T cell receptor beta chains were read from a single sample in a study of blood T cell repertoires in COVID-19. Profiled with immunoSEQ multiplex PCR; TCRdb holds only in-frame clones, not every one. The table shows more than 95,000 clones, with around 80% occurring only once. Sequences were obtained from peripheral blood. All receptors come from an elderly woman with acute or convalescent COVID-19. Both conserved end residues are part of each CDR3. Each record gives: clone size, V gene, J gene, D gene, CDR3 protein, CDR3 DNA. D genes are given only for firm matches. Part of the rows lack a size; the others show once, few, many or a class for expanded clones.

>.|TRBV5-4|TRBJ2-7|.
CASRFGDEQYF
TGTGCCAGCAGGTTCGGGGACGAGCAGTACTTC
>many|TRBV11-2|TRBJ2-7|TRBD2
CASSLSSGNPLYEQYF
TGTGCCAGCAGCTTATCTAGCGGGAACCCTCTCTACGAGCAGTACTTC
>.|TRBV9|TRBJ2-1|.
CASSFTGNSWAYNEQFF
TGTGCCAGCAGCTTCACCGGAAACAGCTGGGCTTACAATGAGCAGTTCTTC
>.|TRBV28|TRBJ2-7|TRBD2
CASSSPQRELYEQYF
TGTGCCAGCAGTTCCCCCCAGCGGGAGCTGTACGAGCAGTACTTC
>.|TRBV11-2|TRBJ2-6|.
CASSFNSGANVLTF
TGTGCCAGCAGCTTTAATTCTGGGGCCAACGTCCTGACTTTC
>.|TRBV5-1|TRBJ2-1|TRBD1
CASSPGTETYNEQFF
TGCGCCAGCAGTCCTGGGACAGAGACCTACAATGAGCAGTTCTTC
>.|TRBV28|TRBJ1-5|TRBD1
CASSRQGAGRNQPQHF
TGTGCCAGCAGCCGACAGGGTGCTGGGAGGAATCAGCCCCAGCATTTT
>.|TRBV27|TRBJ1-1|.
CASSPRPQRAFF
TGTGCCAGCAGCCCTCGCCCCCAGCGAGCTTTCTTT
>.|TRBV2|TRBJ2-2|.
CASSGYSGGGELFF
TGTGCCAGCAGTGGGTACTCCGGTGGCGGGGAGCTGTTTTTT
>.|TRBV9|TRBJ2-7|TRBD1
CASSAWDRDSYEQYF
TGTGCCAGCAGCGCGTGGGACAGGGATTCCTACGAGCAGTACTTC
>.|TRBV24-1|TRBJ2-1|.
CATSEPGGDSTYNEQFF
TGTGCCACCAGTGAACCCGGGGGAGACTCGACCTACAATGAGCAGTTCTTC
>.|TRBV27|TRBJ2-1|TRBD2
CASSLWTSGSLFF
TGTGCCAGCAGTTTATGGACGAGCGGGAGTCTGTTCTTC
>.|TRBV27|TRBJ1-2|.
CASSFQGGANYGYTF
TGTGCCAGCAGTTTCCAAGGGGGAGCTAACTATGGCTACACCTTC
>.|TRBV19|TRBJ1-1|TRBD1
CASSSRQGWTYTEAFF
TGTGCCAGTAGCTCCAGACAGGGTTGGACGTACACTGAAGCTTTCTTT
>.|TRBV11-2|TRBJ2-5|.
CASSYGELVETQYF
TGTGCCAGCAGCTATGGCGAGCTAGTGGAGACCCAGTACTTC
>.|TRBV29-1|TRBJ2-1|.
CSEGTGNNEQFF
TGCAGCGAAGGAACAGGGAACAATGAGCAGTTCTTC
>.|TRBV19|TRBJ2-3|.
CASSIGGKATDTQYF
TGTGCCAGTAGTATCGGCGGGAAAGCAACAGATACGCAGTATTTT
>.|TRBV18|TRBJ1-3|.
CASSPKGDNAGNTIYF
TGTGCCAGCTCACCAAAAGGGGACAACGCTGGAAACACCATATATTTT
>.|TRBV11-2|TRBJ2-3|.
CASSYSVYTDTQYF
TGTGCCAGCAGCTATAGCGTTTACACAGATACGCAGTATTTT
>.|TRBV6-1|TRBJ1-1|.
CASSDGTKAEAFF
TGTGCCAGCAGTGACGGGACTAAGGCTGAAGCTTTCTTT
>.|TRBV24-1|TRBJ2-5|TRBD1
CATSEPTGTGGTRGTQYF
TGTGCCACCAGTGAACCCACCGGGACAGGGGGCACCCGGGGGACCCAGTACTTC
>.|TRBV12-3/TRBV12-4|TRBJ1-1|.
CASSFTQNTEAFF
TGTGCCAGCAGTTTCACACAGAACACTGAAGCTTTCTTT
>.|TRBV10-3|TRBJ1-6|.
CAIRDTYNSPLHF
TGTGCCATCAGGGACACTTATAATTCACCCCTCCACTTT
>.|TRBV30|TRBJ1-3|.
CAWSEAAGNTIYF
TGTGCCTGGAGTGAAGCTGCTGGAAACACCATATATTTT
>few|TRBV5-1|TRBJ2-5|.
CASSLSGTPKETQYF
TGCGCCAGCAGCTTATCCGGGACTCCCAAAGAGACCCAGTACTTC
>.|TRBV5-1|TRBJ1-5|TRBD1
CASSPGTGGTNQPQHF
TGCGCCAGCAGCCCGGGGACAGGGGGTACCAATCAGCCCCAGCATTTT
>.|TRBV29-1|TRBJ1-1|.
CSVARFGTKEAFF
TGCAGCGTTGCTAGATTTGGTACAAAGGAAGCTTTCTTT
>few|TRBV5-4|TRBJ2-2|TRBD2
CASSSETSGRNTGELFF
TGTGCCAGCAGCTCCGAGACTAGCGGGAGAAACACCGGGGAGCTGTTTTTT
>once|TRBV24-1|TRBJ2-5|TRBD2
CATSTHLGGETQYF
TGTGCCACCAGTACCCATCTGGGGGGGGAGACCCAGTACTTC
>.|TRBV2|TRBJ2-7|TRBD2
CASRTSGIYEQYF
TGTGCCAGCAGGACTAGCGGGATCTACGAGCAGTACTTC
>few|TRBV28|TRBJ1-2|TRBD1
CASSYPGQAQMGFYTF
TGTGCCAGCAGTTACCCCGGACAGGCTCAAATGGGATTCTACACCTTC
>.|TRBV2|TRBJ1-4|TRBD1
CASAGQGNEKLFF
TGTGCCAGCGCGGGACAGGGTAATGAAAAACTGTTTTTT
>.|TRBV27|TRBJ1-1|TRBD1
CASSSTRTGGTEAFF
TGTGCCAGCAGTTCCACTAGGACAGGGGGTACTGAAGCTTTCTTT
>.|TRBV27|TRBJ2-5|.
CASRLTDNQETQYF
TGTGCCAGCAGATTGACGGACAACCAAGAGACCCAGTACTTC
>.|TRBV14|TRBJ2-1|TRBD1
CASSRSDEGNRGRVKQFF
TGTGCCAGCAGCCGATCGGACGAGGGGAACAGGGGGCGGGTTAAGCAGTTCTTC
>.|TRBV7-9|TRBJ1-2|.
CASSLVGTGDYGYTF
TGTGCCAGCAGCTTAGTCGGTACAGGCGACTATGGCTACACCTTC
>.|TRBV4-3|TRBJ1-6|.
CASSQDPPDRGSSYNSPLHF
TGCGCCAGCAGCCAAGATCCCCCGGACCGCGGGAGCTCCTATAATTCACCCCTCCACTTT
>.|TRBV5-1|TRBJ2-7|TRBD2
CASSVLAGNIYEQYF
TGCGCCAGCAGCGTACTAGCGGGAAATATCTACGAGCAGTACTTC
>.|TRBV5-8|TRBJ1-1|TRBD1
CASRHRGSYTEAFF
TGTGCCAGCAGACACAGGGGGTCTTACACTGAAGCTTTCTTT
>.|TRBV27|TRBJ2-2|.
CASSSGGRADGELFF
TGTGCCAGCAGTTCAGGTGGCAGGGCAGACGGGGAGCTGTTTTTT
>.|TRBV7-2|TRBJ2-7|TRBD1
CASSRDRAYEQYF
TGTGCCAGCAGCCGGGACAGGGCCTACGAGCAGTACTTC
>.|TRBV11-2|TRBJ2-3|.
CASSLAPGGDTQYF
TGTGCCAGCAGCTTAGCCCCAGGGGGGGATACGCAGTATTTT
>once|TRBV11-3|TRBJ2-2|TRBD1
CASSPGQSNTGELFF
TGTGCCAGCAGCCCGGGACAGTCGAACACCGGGGAGCTGTTTTTT
>.|TRBV6-2/TRBV6-3|TRBJ1-1|TRBD1
CASSYGGTELEAFF
TGTGCCAGCAGTTACGGGGGGACAGAACTTGAAGCTTTCTTT
>once|TRBV28|TRBJ2-7|.
CASSPGQTYEQYF
TGTGCCAGCAGTCCGGGACAAACCTACGAGCAGTACTTC
>.|TRBV15|TRBJ2-7|TRBD1
CATSRGDRGSEQYF
TGTGCCACCAGCAGAGGGGACAGGGGTTCCGAGCAGTACTTC
>.|TRBV5-1|TRBJ2-5|TRBD1
CASSSTGLVETQYF
TGCGCCAGCAGCTCGACAGGGTTGGTAGAGACCCAGTACTTC
>.|TRBV5-1|TRBJ2-1|.
CASSGTNEQFF
TGCGCCAGCAGCGGGACAAATGAGCAGTTCTTC
>.|TRBV5-1|TRBJ2-1|.
CASSDGRGADEQFF
TGCGCCAGCAGCGACGGGAGAGGGGCCGATGAGCAGTTCTTC
>.|TRBV3-1/TRBV3-2|TRBJ2-5|.
CASSQDHSGTQYF
TGTGCCAGCAGCCAAGATCATAGTGGGACCCAGTACTTC
>.|TRBV7-9|TRBJ2-3|.
CASSSGVIDTQYF
TGTGCCAGCAGCTCAGGGGTAATAGATACGCAGTATTTT
>.|TRBV18|TRBJ1-1|.
CASSDRGEAFF
TGTGCCAGCTCCGACCGGGGTGAAGCTTTCTTT
>.|TRBV6-1|TRBJ2-3|.
CASRTTASTDTQYF
TGTGCCAGCAGGACAACCGCTAGCACAGATACGCAGTATTTT